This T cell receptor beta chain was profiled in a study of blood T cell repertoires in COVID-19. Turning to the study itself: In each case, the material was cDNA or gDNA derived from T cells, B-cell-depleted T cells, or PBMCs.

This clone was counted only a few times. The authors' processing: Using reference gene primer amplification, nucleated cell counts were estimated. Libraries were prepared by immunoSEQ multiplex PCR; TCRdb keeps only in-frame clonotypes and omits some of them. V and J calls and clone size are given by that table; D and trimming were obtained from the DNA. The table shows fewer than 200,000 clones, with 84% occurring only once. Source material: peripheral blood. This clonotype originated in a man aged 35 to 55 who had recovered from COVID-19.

CDR3 protein: CASSFGGGDEQYF. In DNA form, the CDR3 reads TGTGCCAGCAGCTTTGGGGGGGGTGACGAGCAGTACTTC. The V call is TRBV7-2, the J call TRBJ2-7; 7 bases agree with TRBD2. V lost 3 bases and J lost 5; bases outside the gene matches: 4. CDR1 is SGHTA and CDR2 is FQGNSA in the germline V gene. This CDR3 region has 13 residues.